Each of the 11 T cell receptor beta chains below was sequenced from the same sample in a study of blood T cell repertoires in COVID-19. Libraries were prepared by immunoSEQ multiplex PCR; TCRdb keeps only in-frame clonotypes and omits some of them. Among more than 200,000 clones listed, about 90% were seen once. Material for sequencing was PBMCs or T cells enriched from blood (not recorded which). Receptor source: a man aged 25 to 40 who had recovered from COVID-19.

The V gene is TRBV10-2, the J gene TRBJ1-3; D is unclear. The V gene lost 5 bases and the J gene lost 1 base, with 6 bases spanning the gap. This CDR3 spans 13 amino acids. The germline V gene encodes CDR1 WSHSY and CDR2 SAAADI. CDR3 region: CASSRGSGNTIYF. Here the CDR3 DNA reads TGCGCCAGCAGTAGAGGATCTGGAAACACCATATATTTT.

The chain uses TRBV25-1 and TRBJ1-5, with D perhaps matching TRBD1 (6 bases). CDR1 and CDR2 from the germline V gene are MGHDK and SYGVNS. The CDR3 totals 16 residues. V was cut by 4 bases and J by 11 bases, with 24 bases left in between. This CDR3 is CASSAASDSPRSAQHF. In DNA form, the CDR3 reads TGTGCCAGCAGTGCGGCTTCGGACAGCCCAAGGAGTGCCCAGCATTTT.

This chain uses TRBV6-2 or TRBV6-3 with TRBJ1-5; 8 nucleotides agree with TRBD1. There are 15 residues in the CDR3. Germline V gene sequence: CDR1 MNHEY, CDR2 SVGEGT. Unmatched junction bases numbered 5, after V lost 3 bases and J lost 4 bases. This CDR3 reads CASSYPGGPNQPQHF. In DNA, the CDR3 is TGTGCCAGCAGTTATCCAGGGGGCCCTAATCAGCCCCAGCATTTT.

V and J are TRBV30 and TRBJ2-2; 8 bases line up with TRBD2. The CDR3 contains 12 residues. Germline lookup yields CDR1 GTSNPN and CDR2 SVGIG (reference sequence). As DNA, the CDR3 is TGTGGTGTGGGGGGACTAGCCGGGGAGCTGTTTTTT. This codes for CGVGGLAGELFF.

This clone appeared a single time. The rearrangement uses TRBV5-4 and TRBJ1-3; TRBD1 is a possible D gene (6 bases). V lost 4 bases and J lost 4, with 21 bases in between. Germline V CDR1 and CDR2: SGHNT, YYREEE (reference sequence). CDR3 length equals 17 residues. The CDR3 sequence: CASSGGLQGTTGNTIYF. In nucleotides, the CDR3 is TGTGCCAGCAGCGGGGGACTTCAGGGGACTACCGGAAACACCATATATTTT.

The rearrangement uses TRBV10-1 and TRBJ2-1, with D maybe TRBD2 (5 bases). The CDR3 has 15 residues. V dropped 4 bases and J dropped 2 bases, with 12 bases sitting between them. The germline V gene encodes CDR1 WNHNN and CDR2 SYGVQD (reference sequence). CDR3 DNA: TGCGCCAGCAGTGCCAAGCGGAGAACCTACAATGAGCAGTTCTTC. It translates to CASSAKRRTYNEQFF.

The chain joins TRBV7-8 to TRBJ1-2; D uncertain. The V end lost 5 bases, the J end lost 3 bases, and 7 bases lay between the germline ends. The germline V gene has CDR1 SGHVS and CDR2 FQNEAQ. The CDR3 totals 12 residues. CDR3 DNA: TGTGCCAGCAGCCGGGCGGACTATGGCTACACCTTC. This sequence encodes CASSRADYGYTF.

In its sample, this clone was seen once. V is TRBV18 and J is TRBJ2-1, with 13 bases aligning to TRBD2. The CDR3 covers 18 residues. With V trimmed by 2 bases and J by 4 bases, 8 bases remained unmatched. CDR1 and CDR2 from the germline V gene are KGHSH and LQKENI. This CDR3 is CASSPSLQGLAGYNEQFF. As DNA, the CDR3 is TGTGCCAGCTCACCATCTCTCCAGGGACTAGCGGGATACAATGAGCAGTTCTTC.

The rearrangement links TRBV7-9 to TRBJ2-1; 7 nucleotides match TRBD2. Germline lookup yields CDR1 SEHNR and CDR2 FQNEAQ (reference sequence). The trim removed 1 base at V and 10 bases at J, leaving 13 bases unmatched. The CDR3 loop spans 16 amino acids. The CDR3 here is CASSLGGQRGRGEQFF. DNA of the CDR3: TGTGCCAGCAGCTTAGGGGGCCAGCGGGGTAGAGGGGAGCAGTTCTTC. Looking up the rest from reference TRBV7-9 and TRBJ2-1 gives the full variable domain: DTGVSQNPRHKITKRGQNVTFRCDPISEHNRLYWYRQTLGQGPEFLTYFQNEAQLEKSRLLSDRFSAERPKGSFSTLEIQRTEQGDSAMYLCASSLGGQRGRGEQFFGPGTRLTVL.

The V gene is TRBV7-9, the J gene TRBJ2-3, with TRBD2 matching 7 bases. The CDR3 loop spans 15 amino acids. CDR1 is SEHNR, CDR2 FQNEAQ, per germline (reference sequence). The V segment lost 2 bases and the J segment 2 bases; nucleotides outside the gene matches: 4. The CDR3 DNA reads TGTGCCAGCAGCTTACTAGCGGACCCCACAGATACGCAGTATTTT. Its translation: CASSLLADPTDTQYF.

This clone was picked up one time. The genes are TRBV2 and TRBJ2-3, with D perhaps TRBD2 (5 bases). Germline V lookup: CDR1 SNHLY, CDR2 FYNNEI. V shed 6 bases and J shed 4 bases, with 11 bases lying between them. This CDR3 region has 13 residues. CDR3 sequence reads: CASRSNGADTQYF. CDR3 DNA sequence: TGTGCCAGCAGATCAAACGGGGCAGATACGCAGTATTTT.